A selection of T cell receptor beta chains follows, all from one sample in a study of vaccination effects on CD4 cells after COVID-19. Sequenced by immunoSEQ multiplex PCR; TCRdb stores in-frame clones only, minus some. In the table there are about 73,000 clones, roughly 75% of which are singletons. For these TCRs, the target antigens are not known. Sequenced here: CD4+ T cells from PBMCs cultured without peptide, sampled after COVID-19 vaccination. The receptors shown here come from a human donor who received a COVID-19 vaccine. Each CDR3 is given with its conserved first and last residue. D genes are given only for firm matches. The size of a clone is reported for some rows only, either as once, few or many, or as a class for expanded clones.

V gene: TRBV18; J gene: TRBJ1-1; CDR3 length: 16; clone size: NA; D gene: NA; CDR3 protein: CASSPPKGVLNTEAFF; CDR3 DNA: TGTGCCAGCTCACCACCTAAGGGAGTACTTAACACTGAAGCTTTCTTT
V gene: TRBV5-1; J gene: TRBJ2-5; CDR3 length: 14; clone size: few; D gene: TRBD1; CDR3 protein: CASSFGTGSETQYF; CDR3 DNA: TGCGCCAGCAGCTTCGGGACAGGGTCGGAGACCCAGTACTTC
V gene: TRBV6-5; J gene: TRBJ1-1; CDR3 length: 15; clone size: NA; D gene: NA; CDR3 protein: CASSYRFDMNTEAFF; CDR3 DNA: TGTGCCAGCAGTTACCGATTCGATATGAACACTGAAGCTTTCTTT
V gene: TRBV7-2; J gene: TRBJ2-3; CDR3 length: 16; clone size: few; D gene: NA; CDR3 protein: CASSLGSGAYGDTQYF; CDR3 DNA: TGTGCCAGCAGCTTAGGGTCGGGGGCATATGGAGATACGCAGTATTTT
V gene: TRBV9; J gene: TRBJ2-5; CDR3 length: 18; clone size: NA; D gene: TRBD2; CDR3 protein: CASSVRAHSGGAAETQYF; CDR3 DNA: TGTGCCAGCAGCGTTAGAGCCCATAGCGGGGGGGCTGCAGAGACCCAGTACTTC
V gene: TRBV28; J gene: TRBJ1-3; CDR3 length: 13; clone size: NA; D gene: NA; CDR3 protein: CASSPGAGNTIYF; CDR3 DNA: TGTGCCAGCAGTCCAGGGGCTGGAAACACCATATATTTT
V gene: TRBV11-3; J gene: TRBJ2-3; CDR3 length: 17; clone size: few; D gene: TRBD2; CDR3 protein: CASSLEGLAGGADTQYF; CDR3 DNA: TGTGCCAGCAGCTTAGAGGGACTAGCGGGGGGTGCAGATACGCAGTATTTT
V gene: TRBV2; J gene: TRBJ2-2; CDR3 length: 18; clone size: few; D gene: TRBD1; CDR3 protein: CASMRASPGTGNTGELFF; CDR3 DNA: TGTGCCAGCATGAGGGCCTCACCCGGGACAGGGAACACCGGGGAGCTGTTTTTT
V gene: TRBV7-9; J gene: TRBJ1-1; CDR3 length: 13; clone size: few; D gene: NA; CDR3 protein: CASSISGGTEAFF; CDR3 DNA: TGTGCCAGCAGCATTTCGGGGGGCACTGAAGCTTTCTTT
V gene: TRBV2; J gene: TRBJ2-1; CDR3 length: 11; clone size: NA; D gene: TRBD2; CDR3 protein: CASSTRGVQFF; CDR3 DNA: TGTGCCAGCAGTACACGGGGGGTTCAGTTCTTC
V gene: TRBV6-1; J gene: TRBJ1-4; CDR3 length: 14; clone size: few; D gene: NA; CDR3 protein: CASSEDPGREKLFF; CDR3 DNA: TGTGCCAGCAGTGAAGATCCGGGCCGAGAAAAACTGTTTTTT
V gene: TRBV11-3; J gene: TRBJ1-1; CDR3 length: 16; clone size: few; D gene: NA; CDR3 protein: CASSVEREKEDTEAFF; CDR3 DNA: TGTGCCAGCAGCGTTGAGAGGGAAAAAGAGGACACTGAAGCTTTCTTT
V gene: TRBV27; J gene: TRBJ2-3; CDR3 length: 14; clone size: NA; D gene: NA; CDR3 protein: CASSSPNRVDTQYF; CDR3 DNA: TGTGCCAGCAGTTCCCCTAACAGGGTCGACACGCAGTATTTT
V gene: TRBV7-2; J gene: TRBJ2-5; CDR3 length: 15; clone size: NA; D gene: TRBD2; CDR3 protein: CASRFGGGAEETQYF; CDR3 DNA: TGTGCCAGCAGGTTTGGCGGGGGGGCGGAAGAGACCCAGTACTTC
V gene: TRBV5-1; J gene: TRBJ1-3; CDR3 length: 14; clone size: few; D gene: NA; CDR3 protein: CASSLSVAGNTIYF; CDR3 DNA: TGCGCCAGCAGCTTGTCTGTAGCTGGAAACACCATATATTTT
V gene: TRBV7-8; J gene: TRBJ1-1; CDR3 length: 15; clone size: NA; D gene: TRBD1; CDR3 protein: CASSLSTGQNTEAFF; CDR3 DNA: TGTGCCAGCAGCTTATCGACAGGGCAGAACACTGAAGCTTTCTTT
V gene: TRBV4-1; J gene: TRBJ1-5; CDR3 length: 18; clone size: NA; D gene: NA; CDR3 protein: CASSQDRLGGVSNQPQHF; CDR3 DNA: TGCGCCAGCAGCCAAGATAGGCTCGGAGGGGTTAGCAATCAGCCCCAGCATTTT
V gene: TRBV24-1; J gene: TRBJ2-4; CDR3 length: 12; clone size: NA; D gene: NA; CDR3 protein: CATSDLRDIQYF; CDR3 DNA: TGTGCCACCAGTGATTTGAGGGACATTCAGTACTTC
V gene: TRBV6-5; J gene: TRBJ1-5; CDR3 length: 14; clone size: NA; D gene: NA; CDR3 protein: CASAREDSNQPQHF; CDR3 DNA: TGTGCCAGCGCCAGGGAAGATAGCAATCAGCCCCAGCATTTT
V gene: TRBV5-1; J gene: TRBJ2-5; CDR3 length: 16; clone size: NA; D gene: TRBD1; CDR3 protein: CASSREPQGAEETQYF; CDR3 DNA: TGCGCCAGCAGCCGCGAACCCCAGGGGGCCGAAGAGACCCAGTACTTC
V gene: TRBV2; J gene: TRBJ1-2; CDR3 length: 14; clone size: NA; D gene: NA; CDR3 protein: CASSADRPNYGYTF; CDR3 DNA: TGTGCCAGCAGTGCCGACAGGCCTAACTATGGCTACACCTTC
V gene: TRBV3-1/TRBV3-2; J gene: TRBJ2-5; CDR3 length: 17; clone size: NA; D gene: TRBD1; CDR3 protein: CASSQENLAGGLETQYF; CDR3 DNA: TGTGCCAGCAGCCAAGAGAATCTGGCAGGGGGCTTGGAGACCCAGTACTTC
V gene: TRBV18; J gene: TRBJ1-1; CDR3 length: 15; clone size: once; D gene: TRBD1; CDR3 protein: CASSPLQGGETEAFF; CDR3 DNA: TGTGCCAGCTCACCCCTGCAGGGGGGAGAGACTGAAGCTTTCTTT
V gene: TRBV27; J gene: TRBJ1-2; CDR3 length: 17; clone size: NA; D gene: NA; CDR3 protein: CASSLKGQTVLNYGYTF; CDR3 DNA: TGTGCCAGCAGTTTGAAAGGACAGACCGTTTTAAACTATGGCTACACCTTC
V gene: TRBV12-5; J gene: TRBJ1-1; CDR3 length: 16; clone size: NA; D gene: TRBD1; CDR3 protein: CASGLDQGQGGTEAFF; CDR3 DNA: TGTGCTAGTGGTTTGGACCAGGGACAGGGCGGCACTGAAGCTTTCTTT
V gene: TRBV20-1; J gene: TRBJ2-2; CDR3 length: 11; clone size: NA; D gene: NA; CDR3 protein: CSARSPGELFF; CDR3 DNA: TGCAGTGCTAGATCGCCCGGGGAGCTGTTTTTT
V gene: TRBV28; J gene: TRBJ2-2; CDR3 length: 11; clone size: few; D gene: NA; CDR3 protein: CASSIPGELFF; CDR3 DNA: TGTGCCAGTAGTATCCCCGGGGAGCTGTTTTTT
V gene: TRBV2; J gene: TRBJ1-4; CDR3 length: 13; clone size: few; D gene: NA; CDR3 protein: CASSDRDREKLFF; CDR3 DNA: TGTGCCAGCAGTGACAGGGACCGGGAAAAACTGTTTTTT
V gene: TRBV7-2; J gene: TRBJ1-5; CDR3 length: 17; clone size: NA; D gene: NA; CDR3 protein: CASSLYILAGRNQPQHF; CDR3 DNA: TGTGCCAGCAGCTTATATATCTTGGCAGGGAGGAATCAGCCCCAGCATTTT
V gene: TRBV9; J gene: TRBJ2-3; CDR3 length: 15; clone size: NA; D gene: NA; CDR3 protein: CASSVGPISTDTQYF; CDR3 DNA: TGTGCCAGCAGCGTAGGCCCAATCAGCACAGATACGCAGTATTTT
V gene: TRBV2; J gene: TRBJ2-1; CDR3 length: 14; clone size: NA; D gene: NA; CDR3 protein: CASTEGSAYNEQFF; CDR3 DNA: TGTGCCAGCACCGAGGGTAGCGCCTACAATGAGCAGTTCTTC
V gene: TRBV3-1/TRBV3-2; J gene: TRBJ1-3; CDR3 length: 17; clone size: medium-sized; D gene: NA; CDR3 protein: CASSQAAWGGGGNTIYF; CDR3 DNA: TGTGCCAGCAGCCAAGCTGCATGGGGGGGAGGTGGAAACACCATATATTTT
V gene: TRBV6-5; J gene: TRBJ1-5; CDR3 length: 16; clone size: NA; D gene: NA; CDR3 protein: CASSYSGGEGNQPQHF; CDR3 DNA: TGTGCCAGCAGTTACTCGGGGGGGGAGGGCAATCAGCCCCAGCATTTT
V gene: TRBV19; J gene: TRBJ1-2; CDR3 length: 16; clone size: NA; D gene: TRBD1; CDR3 protein: CASSLTGTGGLWGYTF; CDR3 DNA: TGTGCCAGTAGTTTAACCGGGACAGGGGGCCTATGGGGCTACACCTTC
V gene: TRBV7-2; J gene: TRBJ1-1; CDR3 length: 15; clone size: NA; D gene: NA; CDR3 protein: CASSLAVGGNTEAFF; CDR3 DNA: TGTGCCAGCAGCTTAGCAGTCGGGGGGAACACTGAAGCTTTCTTT
V gene: TRBV30; J gene: TRBJ1-5; CDR3 length: 13; clone size: once; D gene: NA; CDR3 protein: CACSWSSNQPQHF; CDR3 DNA: TGTGCCTGCTCGTGGAGTAGCAATCAGCCCCAGCATTTT
V gene: TRBV3-1/TRBV3-2; J gene: TRBJ2-1; CDR3 length: 15; clone size: NA; D gene: NA; CDR3 protein: CASSQDLDRWDEQFF; CDR3 DNA: TGTGCCAGCAGCCAAGATCTAGACCGATGGGATGAGCAGTTCTTC
V gene: TRBV15; J gene: TRBJ2-3; CDR3 length: 15; clone size: NA; D gene: NA; CDR3 protein: CATSSPGLGTDTQYF; CDR3 DNA: TGTGCCACCAGCAGCCCGGGGTTGGGGACAGATACGCAGTATTTT
V gene: TRBV30; J gene: TRBJ1-1; CDR3 length: 15; clone size: NA; D gene: TRBD1; CDR3 protein: CAWTIPGQGHTEAFF; CDR3 DNA: TGTGCCTGGACAATTCCGGGACAGGGGCACACTGAAGCTTTCTTT
V gene: TRBV4-2; J gene: TRBJ2-3; CDR3 length: 17; clone size: NA; D gene: TRBD1; CDR3 protein: CASSADRDRGRGDTQYF; CDR3 DNA: TGTGCCAGCAGCGCAGACCGAGACAGGGGGCGGGGAGATACGCAGTATTTT
V gene: TRBV21-1; J gene: TRBJ2-5; CDR3 length: 9; clone size: NA; D gene: NA; CDR3 protein: CASEETQYF; CDR3 DNA: TGTGCCAGCGAGGAGACCCAGTACTTC
V gene: TRBV9; J gene: TRBJ2-1; CDR3 length: 15; clone size: NA; D gene: TRBD1; CDR3 protein: CASSVQGVPYNEQFF; CDR3 DNA: TGTGCCAGCAGCGTTCAGGGGGTCCCCTACAATGAGCAGTTCTTC
V gene: TRBV5-1; J gene: TRBJ2-1; CDR3 length: 13; clone size: NA; D gene: NA; CDR3 protein: CASSPTEWNEQFF; CDR3 DNA: TGCGCCAGCAGCCCGACAGAATGGAATGAGCAGTTCTTC
V gene: TRBV3-1/TRBV3-2; J gene: TRBJ1-5; CDR3 length: 14; clone size: NA; D gene: TRBD1; CDR3 protein: CASSPGTGTQPQHF; CDR3 DNA: TGTGCCAGCAGCCCTGGGACAGGGACTCAGCCCCAGCATTTT
V gene: TRBV30; J gene: TRBJ1-6; CDR3 length: 15; clone size: few; D gene: TRBD1; CDR3 protein: CAWSVDRGGNSPLHF; CDR3 DNA: TGTGCCTGGAGTGTGGACAGGGGAGGAAATTCACCCCTCCACTTT
V gene: TRBV5-1; J gene: TRBJ1-1; CDR3 length: 15; clone size: medium-sized; D gene: TRBD1; CDR3 protein: CASSTGQGATTEAFF; CDR3 DNA: TGCGCCAGCAGCACAGGACAGGGCGCGACCACTGAAGCTTTCTTT
V gene: TRBV25-1; J gene: TRBJ1-4; CDR3 length: 12; clone size: NA; D gene: NA; CDR3 protein: CASGTTNEKLFF; CDR3 DNA: TGTGCCAGCGGTACAACTAATGAAAAACTGTTTTTT
V gene: TRBV2; J gene: TRBJ2-5; CDR3 length: 14; clone size: NA; D gene: NA; CDR3 protein: CASSESRAEETQYF; CDR3 DNA: TGTGCCAGCAGTGAGAGTCGGGCCGAAGAGACCCAGTACTTC
V gene: TRBV4-1; J gene: TRBJ2-2; CDR3 length: 10; clone size: NA; D gene: NA; CDR3 protein: CAPESGELFF; CDR3 DNA: TGCGCCCCAGAGTCGGGGGAGCTGTTTTTT
V gene: TRBV27; J gene: TRBJ1-5; CDR3 length: 13; clone size: few; D gene: NA; CDR3 protein: CASSQGLEQPQHF; CDR3 DNA: TGTGCCAGCAGTCAGGGGTTGGAACAGCCCCAGCATTTT
V gene: TRBV6-5; J gene: TRBJ1-6; CDR3 length: 15; clone size: NA; D gene: NA; CDR3 protein: CATPGQGGSNSPLHF; CDR3 DNA: TGTGCCACCCCGGGGCAGGGAGGTAGCAATTCACCCCTCCACTTT
V gene: TRBV11-2; J gene: TRBJ2-1; CDR3 length: 15; clone size: NA; D gene: NA; CDR3 protein: CASSLGPPDYNEQFF; CDR3 DNA: TGTGCCAGCAGCTTAGGGCCGCCGGACTACAATGAGCAGTTCTTC
V gene: TRBV10-3; J gene: TRBJ2-2; CDR3 length: 14; clone size: NA; D gene: NA; CDR3 protein: CAISDGGDTGELFF; CDR3 DNA: TGTGCCATCAGTGATGGCGGGGACACCGGGGAGCTGTTTTTT
V gene: TRBV28; J gene: TRBJ2-6; CDR3 length: 15; clone size: NA; D gene: NA; CDR3 protein: CASSYPGPGANVLTF; CDR3 DNA: TGTGCCAGCAGTTATCCCGGGCCTGGGGCCAACGTCCTGACTTTC
V gene: TRBV13; J gene: TRBJ2-5; CDR3 length: 16; clone size: medium-sized; D gene: TRBD1; CDR3 protein: CASSSWGTGEMETQYF; CDR3 DNA: TGTGCCAGCAGCTCATGGGGGACAGGGGAGATGGAGACCCAGTACTTC
V gene: TRBV4-1; J gene: TRBJ1-4; CDR3 length: 16; clone size: few; D gene: NA; CDR3 protein: CASSQDRPGSNEKLFF; CDR3 DNA: TGCGCCAGCAGCCAAGATCGGCCAGGGTCTAATGAAAAACTGTTTTTT
V gene: TRBV4-1; J gene: TRBJ1-6; CDR3 length: 17; clone size: few; D gene: TRBD1; CDR3 protein: CASSQRQGLGYNSPLHF; CDR3 DNA: TGCGCCAGCAGCCAAAGACAGGGCCTCGGGTATAATTCACCCCTCCACTTT